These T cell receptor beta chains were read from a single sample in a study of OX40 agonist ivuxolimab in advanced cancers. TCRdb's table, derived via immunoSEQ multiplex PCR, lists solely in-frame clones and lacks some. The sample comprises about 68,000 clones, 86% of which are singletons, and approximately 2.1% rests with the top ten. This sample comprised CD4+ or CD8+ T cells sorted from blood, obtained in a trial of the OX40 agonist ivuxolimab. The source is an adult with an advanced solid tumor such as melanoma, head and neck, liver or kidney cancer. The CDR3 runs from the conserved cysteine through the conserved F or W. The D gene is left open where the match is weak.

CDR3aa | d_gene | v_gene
CASSLDRVGEQYF | - | TRBV7-8
CASSSLGQGGGNIQYF | TRBD1 | TRBV7-2
CASSLMAPTGAAFMNTEAFF | TRBD1 | TRBV27
CASTRGDRVNQPQHF | TRBD1 | TRBV19
CASSLGSGTRGPYEQYF | TRBD2 | TRBV5-5
CSVGQGNDQPQHF | - | TRBV29-1
CASSYLGQSGYGYTF | - | TRBV6-5
CASSQGVSGANVLTF | - | TRBV6-1
CATSRDMPGLAATGELFF | TRBD2 | TRBV15
CASSLELAGGLREQYF | TRBD2 | TRBV7-9
CASSPGTSGKETQYF | TRBD2 | TRBV19
CASSHRTGPTNEKLFF | TRBD1 | TRBV28
CASSFRGMNTEAFF | - | TRBV27
CASSNQGGTGELFF | - | TRBV19
CASSAPGRGVLEQYF | - | TRBV7-2
CASSSGGLANIQYF | - | TRBV9
CASSPTSGQETQYF | TRBD2 | TRBV6-6
CASSSKRLVRNEQYF | - | TRBV27
CASSQPGLAGGLSYNEQFF | TRBD2 | TRBV4-1
CASSPSGPYNEQFF | - | TRBV21-1